The clone carrying this TCR beta chain has more than one count but fewer than ten. The method was immunoSEQ multiplex PCR; TCRdb's version includes in-frame clones alone and lacks a portion of them. The repertoire holds approximately 100,000 clones, with around 90% as singletons. The source of the sample is a study of T cell changes during pregnancy in multiple sclerosis. The CDR3 consists of 14 residues. Trimming took 1 base from V and 0 from J, leaving 7 bases between them. Looked up from germline, CDR1 is SGHRS and CDR2 is YFSETQ. The material sequenced was peripheral blood, taken in the second trimester of pregnancy. The chain joins TRBV5-1 to TRBJ1-1, with a weak D call TRBD1 (5 bases). This TCR came from a female donor with multiple sclerosis, enrolled in a pregnancy study. CDR3 nucleotides: TGCGCCAGCAGCTTGAGGACAATGAACACTGAAGCTTTCTTT. Amino acid sequence: CASSLRTMNTEAFF.